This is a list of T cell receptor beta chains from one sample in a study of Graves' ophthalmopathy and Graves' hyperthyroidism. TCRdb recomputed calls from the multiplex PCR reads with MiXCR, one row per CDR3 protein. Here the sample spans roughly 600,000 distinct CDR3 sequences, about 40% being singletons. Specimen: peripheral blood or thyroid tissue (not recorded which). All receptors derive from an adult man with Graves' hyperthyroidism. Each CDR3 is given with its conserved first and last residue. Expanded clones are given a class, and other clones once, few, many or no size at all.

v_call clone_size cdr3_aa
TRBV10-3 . CAISLRGEGYTF
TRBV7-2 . CASSQRGRNRANEKLFF
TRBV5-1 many CASSPWTGAGEKLFF
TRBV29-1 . CSVEPQGKMETQYF
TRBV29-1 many CSVEKVGGEQYF
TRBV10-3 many CAISESGGLRTQYF
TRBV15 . CATSRMTGTGLEKLFF
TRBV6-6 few CASSYSSRGMNTEAFF
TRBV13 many CASRQEAGELFF
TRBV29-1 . CSSGLAGPYEQYF
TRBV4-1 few CASSLGGPQDYYEQYF
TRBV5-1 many CASRRTGGEETQYF
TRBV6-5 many CASSYRATNYGYTF
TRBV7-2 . CASSFGGGNNEQYF
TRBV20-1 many CSATGQGGGEKLFF
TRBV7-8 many CASSSGQGLGEKLFF
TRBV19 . CASRNRGFSPNEQYF
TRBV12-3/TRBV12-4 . CASSLETGIGYEQYF
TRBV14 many CASSQTGQGTFGYTF
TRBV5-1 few CASSPGVAGLNEKLFF
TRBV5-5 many CASSLDVRVGGGDYGYTF
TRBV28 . CAIEPPGGPEAFF
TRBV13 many CASSLGVGINYGYTF